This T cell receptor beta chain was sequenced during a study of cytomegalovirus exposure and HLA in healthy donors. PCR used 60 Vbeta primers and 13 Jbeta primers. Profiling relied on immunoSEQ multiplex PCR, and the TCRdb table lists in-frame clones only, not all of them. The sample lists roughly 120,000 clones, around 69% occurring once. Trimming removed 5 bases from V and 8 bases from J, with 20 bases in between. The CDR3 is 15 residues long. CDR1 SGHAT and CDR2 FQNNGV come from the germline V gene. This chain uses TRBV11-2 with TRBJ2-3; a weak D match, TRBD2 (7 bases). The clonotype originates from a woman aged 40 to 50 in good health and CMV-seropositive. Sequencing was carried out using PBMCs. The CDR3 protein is CASSLGGGAGGTQYF. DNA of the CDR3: TGTGCCAGCAGCCTGGGAGGGGGGGCTGGTGGTACGCAGTATTTT.